Presented here are 22 T cell receptor beta chains from one specimen sequenced in a study of CXCR3-negative and CXCR3-positive naive CD8 T cells (dated by TCRdb to the late 2010s). Here is what the overall study found, with its caveats: TRB CDR3s from CXCR3-positive naive cells showed higher hydrophobicity (lower Kidera factor 4), lower energy, and higher strength and volume indices than CXCR3-negative naive cells.

The instrument given in TCRdb is NextSeq 550. The Human TCR Profiling Kit (MiLaboratory) was used to prepare UMI-labeled 5' RACE TRB cDNA libraries. TCRdb reprocessed the public reads and reports one entry per CDR3 protein sequence, without DNA. This sample's records show 50,000 or so distinct CDR3 sequences. The ten largest clones take up over 0.45% of the sample. These receptors lack a known antigen. The sample comprised naive CXCR3+ CD8+ T cells from blood. The cell subset or site label here, explained by the study, means: CD45RO-CCR7+CD27+CD95- naive CD8+ T cells expressing CXCR3 (TNR3+). The receptors originated from a human donor in good health. Some clones in this sample may be carry-over from other donors' samples.

The V and J genes are TRBV20-1 and TRBJ2-7; TCRdb reports TRBD1, a call that lacks DNA to check it against. The CDR3 has 13 residues. Germline CDR1 reads DFQATT; CDR2 reads SNEGSKA (reference sequence). The CDR3 loop is CSAIDRTAYEQYF.

This chain links TRBV7-7 with TRBJ2-7; TCRdb proposes TRBD1, but this gene call is untestable without DNA. The CDR3 is 14 amino acids. The germline V gene encodes CDR1 SSHAT and CDR2 FNYEAQ (reference sequence). CDR3 residues: CASSFDGRGYEQYF.

V usage is TRBV9 and J usage is TRBJ2-1; the D call of TRBD2 rests on TCRdb alone, since no DNA is present to check it. CDR3 length equals 15 residues. The germline V gene has CDR1 SGDLS and CDR2 YYNGEE. CDR3 residues: CASSDLAGGLDEQFF.

The V call is TRBV11-2, the J call TRBJ2-7; TCRdb calls TRBD1, which cannot be checked without DNA. The CDR3 totals 13 residues. Per the germline V gene, CDR1 is SGHAT and CDR2 is FQNNGV. CDR3 protein: CASSWDGTYEQYF.

V gene TRBV23-1 combines with J gene TRBJ2-6; checking the TCRdb D call of TRBD1 is not possible without DNA. TRBV23-1 is recorded as an ORF, its role being uncertain. The CDR3 extends over 21 amino acids. CDR3 in amino acids: CASSQTDRGDGTLSGANVLTF.

The chain is built from TRBV13 and TRBJ2-7; the TRBD2 assignment by TCRdb is unverifiable without DNA. CDR3 length: 16 residues. Germline V gene data show CDR1 as PRHDT and CDR2 as FYEKMQ (reference sequence). The CDR3 protein is CASSSSWEAGDYEQYF.

The V call is TRBV14, the J call TRBJ1-1. CDR3 length: 14 residues. Per germline, CDR1 SGHDN and CDR2 FVKESK. This CDR3 reads CASSQEPQPYAAFF.

The chain links TRBV7-3 to TRBJ1-4; TCRdb designates TRBD1, a call that cannot be tested without DNA. This CDR3 comprises 17 residues. Germline CDR1 reads SGHTA; CDR2 reads FQGTGA. CDR3: CASSLLWAGPGSEKLFF.

The gene calls are TRBV20-1 and TRBJ1-5. In germline, CDR1 is DFQATT, CDR2 SNEGSKA (reference sequence). The CDR3 has 15 residues. The CDR3 loop is CSAREEGRSNQPQHF.

The rearrangement joins TRBV29-1 to TRBJ2-1. The CDR3 extends over 15 amino acids. Germline-derived CDR1 and CDR2 are SQVTM and ANQGSEA. The CDR3 sequence is CSVEGSQSSYNEQFF.

The rearrangement joins TRBV7-6 to TRBJ1-3. The CDR3 runs to 15 residues. Germline V lookup: CDR1 SGHVS, CDR2 FNYEAQ. CDR3 protein: CASSLADSLLNTIYF.

J is TRBJ1-5 and V is TRBV28; TCRdb picks TRBD1, but there is no DNA to check that call. The CDR3 is 14 residues long. Germline V gene data show CDR1 as MDHEN and CDR2 as SYDVKM. CDR3 amino acids: CASSLDRVRQPQHF.

V and J are TRBV6-2 or TRBV6-3 and TRBJ2-7. This CDR3 comprises 14 residues. CDR1 and CDR2 (germline): MNHEY, SVGEGT. CDR3 amino acids: CASLDLVSPYEQYF.

The chain carries TRBV29-1 and TRBJ2-1; TCRdb returns TRBD1, unconfirmable since there is no DNA. Germline V lookup: CDR1 SQVTM, CDR2 ANQGSEA. CDR3 length: 13 residues. This chain's CDR3 is CSVIDRDLDEQFF.

The genes are TRBV20-1 and TRBJ2-1. The V gene's germline CDR1 is DFQATT and CDR2 SNEGSKA (reference sequence). The CDR3 runs to 13 residues. The CDR3 sequence: CSARVPSYNEQFF.

The CDR3: CSVQKEWTDIYNEQFF. The gene calls are TRBV29-1 and TRBJ2-1; checking the TCRdb D call of TRBD1 is not possible without DNA. CDR1 and CDR2 (germline): SQVTM, ANQGSEA. This CDR3 contains 16 residues.

The V and J genes are TRBV7-2 and TRBJ2-1; TCRdb lists TRBD2, though no DNA is available to test this call. The CDR3 is 16 residues long. Germline-derived CDR1 and CDR2 are SGHTA and FQGNSA. CDR3 protein: CASSLYPGTSGDEQFF.

The chain couples TRBV7-2 to TRBJ2-3. The germline gives CDR1 SGHTA, CDR2 FQGNSA. The length of the CDR3 is 14 residues. CDR3 loop: CASSLPEGLDTQYF.

The J gene is TRBJ1-4, the V gene TRBV7-9. The germline V gene encodes CDR1 SEHNR and CDR2 FQNEAQ (reference sequence). The CDR3 contains 13 residues. This CDR3 is CASSLGRDEKLFF.

The chain combines TRBV20-1 with TRBJ1-2. The CDR3 sequence is 13 residues long. Germline CDR1 reads DFQATT; CDR2 reads SNEGSKA (reference sequence). The CDR3 spells CSARDQYDYGYTF.

CDR3 region: CASSLKGGTGELFF. The chain is built from TRBV5-1 and TRBJ2-2; absent DNA, TCRdb's TRBD1 call cannot be checked. From germline, CDR1 is SGHRS and CDR2 YFSETQ. This CDR3 spans 14 amino acids.

Here the CDR3 reads CASSLEREADTGELFF. The chain joins TRBV5-1 to TRBJ2-2; the D call of TRBD2 rests on TCRdb alone, since no DNA is present to check it. CDR1 and CDR2 (germline): SGHRS, YFSETQ. The CDR3 extends over 16 amino acids.